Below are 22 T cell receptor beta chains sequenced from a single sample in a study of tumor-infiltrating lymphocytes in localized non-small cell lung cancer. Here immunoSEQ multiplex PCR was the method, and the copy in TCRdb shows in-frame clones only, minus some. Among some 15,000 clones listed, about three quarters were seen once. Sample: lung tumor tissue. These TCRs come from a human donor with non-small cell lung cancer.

The CDR3 spells CASSLQGVNTEAFF. DNA for the CDR3: TGTGCCAGCTCCCTACAGGGGGTGAACACTGAAGCTTTCTTT. The V gene is TRBV18, the J gene TRBJ1-1; TRBD1 agrees at 8 bases. This CDR3 comprises 14 residues. Germline loops: CDR1 KGHSH, CDR2 LQKENI. V shed 6 bases and J 0 bases; nucleotides not matched to a gene: 3.

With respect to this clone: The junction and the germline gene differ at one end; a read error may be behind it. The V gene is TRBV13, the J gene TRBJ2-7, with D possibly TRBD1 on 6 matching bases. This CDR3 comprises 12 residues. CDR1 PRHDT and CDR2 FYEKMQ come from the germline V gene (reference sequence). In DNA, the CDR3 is TGTGCCAGCAGCTTAGGATGGGGACAAGCCAACTTC. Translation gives CASSLGWGQANF.

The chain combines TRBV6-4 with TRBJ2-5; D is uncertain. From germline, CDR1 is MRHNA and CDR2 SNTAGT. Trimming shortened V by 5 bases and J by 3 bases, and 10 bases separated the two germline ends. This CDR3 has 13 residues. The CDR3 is CASSPGAEETQYF. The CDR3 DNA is TGTGCCAGCAGTCCCGGAGCAGAAGAGACCCAGTACTTC.

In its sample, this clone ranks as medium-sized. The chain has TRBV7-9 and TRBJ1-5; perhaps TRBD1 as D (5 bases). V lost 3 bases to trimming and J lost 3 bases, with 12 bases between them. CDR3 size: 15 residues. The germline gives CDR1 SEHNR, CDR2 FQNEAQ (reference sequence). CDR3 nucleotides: TGTGCCAGCAGCTTTGGCGACAGTTCCAATCAGCCCCAGCATTTT. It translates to CASSFGDSSNQPQHF.

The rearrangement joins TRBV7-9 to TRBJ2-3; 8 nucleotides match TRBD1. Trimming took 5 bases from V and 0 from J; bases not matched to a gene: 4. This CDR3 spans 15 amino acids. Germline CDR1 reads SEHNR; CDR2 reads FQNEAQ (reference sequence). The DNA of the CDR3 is TGTGCCAGCAGCCTGGACAGGGCGAGCACAGATACGCAGTATTTT. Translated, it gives CASSLDRASTDTQYF.

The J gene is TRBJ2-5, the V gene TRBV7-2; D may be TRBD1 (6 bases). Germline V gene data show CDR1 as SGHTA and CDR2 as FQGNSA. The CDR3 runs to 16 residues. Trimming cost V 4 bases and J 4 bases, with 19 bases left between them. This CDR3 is CASSSLPTGYGETQYF. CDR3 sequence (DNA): TGTGCCAGCAGCTCACTTCCTACAGGGTATGGAGAGACCCAGTACTTC. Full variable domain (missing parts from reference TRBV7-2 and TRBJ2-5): GAGVSQSPSNKVTEKGKDVELRCDPISGHTALYWYRQSLGQGLEFLIYFQGNSAPDKSGLPSDRFSAERTGGSVSTLTIQRTQQEDSAVYLCASSSLPTGYGETQYFGPGTRLLVL.

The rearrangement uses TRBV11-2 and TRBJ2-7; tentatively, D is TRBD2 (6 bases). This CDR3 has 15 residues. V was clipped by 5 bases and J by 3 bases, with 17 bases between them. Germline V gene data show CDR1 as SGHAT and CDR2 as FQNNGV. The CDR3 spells CASSAPGAAHYEQYF. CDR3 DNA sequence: TGTGCCAGCAGCGCACCGGGAGCGGCTCACTACGAGCAGTACTTC.

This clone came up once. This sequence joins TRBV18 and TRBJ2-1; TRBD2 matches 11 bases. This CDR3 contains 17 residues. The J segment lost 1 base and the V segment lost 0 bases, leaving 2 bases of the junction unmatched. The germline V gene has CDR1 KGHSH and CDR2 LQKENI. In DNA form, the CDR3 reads TGTGCCAGCTCACCACCTCTAGCGGGAGGTTCCTACAATGAGCAGTTCTTC. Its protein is CASSPPLAGGSYNEQFF.

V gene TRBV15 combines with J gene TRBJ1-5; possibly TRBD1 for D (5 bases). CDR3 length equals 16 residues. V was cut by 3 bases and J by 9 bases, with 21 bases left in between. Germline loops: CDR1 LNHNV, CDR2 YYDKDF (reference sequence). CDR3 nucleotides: TGTGCCACCAGCAGGGGGGGATTGGCGCCTTCGAGGCCCCAGCATTTT. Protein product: CATSRGGLAPSRPQHF.

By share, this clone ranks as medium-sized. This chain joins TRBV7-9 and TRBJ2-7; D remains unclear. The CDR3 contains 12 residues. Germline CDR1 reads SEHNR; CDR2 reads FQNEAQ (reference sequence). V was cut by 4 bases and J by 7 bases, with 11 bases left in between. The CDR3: CASSSWLGEQYF. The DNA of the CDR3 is TGTGCCAGCAGCTCCTGGCTGGGAGAGCAGTACTTC.

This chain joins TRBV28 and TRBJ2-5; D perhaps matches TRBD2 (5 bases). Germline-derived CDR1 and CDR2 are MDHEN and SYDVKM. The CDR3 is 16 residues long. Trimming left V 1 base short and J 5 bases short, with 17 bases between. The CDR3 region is CASSLLVGGWWETQYF. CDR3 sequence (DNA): TGTGCCAGCAGTTTATTGGTCGGCGGGTGGTGGGAGACCCAGTACTTC.

CDR3: CASSLGFKETQYF. For the CDR3, the DNA is TGTGCCAGCAGCTTGGGTTTTAAAGAGACCCAGTACTTC. J is TRBJ2-5 and V is TRBV5-5; D is ambiguous. Trimming left V 0 bases short and J 3 bases short, with 6 bases between. Germline V gene data show CDR1 as SGHKS and CDR2 as YYEKEE (reference sequence). This CDR3 spans 13 amino acids.

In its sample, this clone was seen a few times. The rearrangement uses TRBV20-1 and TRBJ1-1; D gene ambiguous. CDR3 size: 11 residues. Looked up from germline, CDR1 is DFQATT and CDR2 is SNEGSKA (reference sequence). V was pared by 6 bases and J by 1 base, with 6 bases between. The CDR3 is CSATPNTEAFF. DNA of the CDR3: TGCAGTGCGACACCGAACACTGAAGCTTTCTTT.

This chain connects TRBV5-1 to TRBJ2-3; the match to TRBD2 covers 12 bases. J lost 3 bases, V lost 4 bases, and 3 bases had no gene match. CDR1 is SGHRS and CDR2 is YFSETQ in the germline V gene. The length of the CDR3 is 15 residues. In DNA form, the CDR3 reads TGCGCCAGCAGCAAACTAGCGGGAGGTACAGATACGCAGTATTTT. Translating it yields CASSKLAGGTDTQYF.

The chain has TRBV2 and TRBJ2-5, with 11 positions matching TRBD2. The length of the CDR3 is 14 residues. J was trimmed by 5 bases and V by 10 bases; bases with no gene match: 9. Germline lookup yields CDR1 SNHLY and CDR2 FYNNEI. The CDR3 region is CATSSGRFWETQYF. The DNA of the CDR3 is TGTGCCACGTCTAGCGGGAGGTTTTGGGAGACCCAGTACTTC.

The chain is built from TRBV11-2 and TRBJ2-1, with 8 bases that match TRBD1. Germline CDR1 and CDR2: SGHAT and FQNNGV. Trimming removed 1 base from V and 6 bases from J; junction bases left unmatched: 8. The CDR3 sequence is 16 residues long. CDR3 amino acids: CASSLGWTGTGNEQFF. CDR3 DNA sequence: TGTGCCAGCAGCTTAGGGTGGACAGGGACGGGCAATGAGCAGTTCTTC. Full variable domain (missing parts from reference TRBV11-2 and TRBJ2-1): EAGVAQSPRYKIIEKRQSVAFWCNPISGHATLYWYQQILGQGPKLLIQFQNNGVVDDSQLPKDRFSAERLKGVDSTLKIQPAKLEDSAVYLCASSLGWTGTGNEQFFGPGTRLTVL.

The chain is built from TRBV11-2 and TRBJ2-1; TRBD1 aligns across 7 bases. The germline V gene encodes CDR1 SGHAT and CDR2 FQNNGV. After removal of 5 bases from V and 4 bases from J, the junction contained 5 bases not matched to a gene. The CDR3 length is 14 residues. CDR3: CASSPPGQYNEQFF. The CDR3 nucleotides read TGTGCCAGCAGCCCTCCGGGACAGTACAATGAGCAGTTCTTC.

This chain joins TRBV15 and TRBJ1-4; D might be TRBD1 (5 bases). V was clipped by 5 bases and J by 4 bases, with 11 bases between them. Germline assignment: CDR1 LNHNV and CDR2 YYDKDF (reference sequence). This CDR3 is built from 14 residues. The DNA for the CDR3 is TGTGCCACCAGCCGGGGGGGGATTAATGAAAAACTGTTTTTT. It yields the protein CATSRGGINEKLFF. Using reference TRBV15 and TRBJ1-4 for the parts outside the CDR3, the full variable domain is DAMVIQNPRYQVTQFGKPVTLSCSQTLNHNVMYWYQQKSSQAPKLLFHYYDKDFNNEADTPDNFQSRRPNTSFCFLDIRSPGLGDTAMYLCATSRGGINEKLFFGSGTQLSVL.

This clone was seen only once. CDR3 residues: CASSEGTGRRETQYF. As DNA, the CDR3 is TGTGCCAGTAGCGAAGGGACAGGGCGAAGAGAGACCCAGTACTTC. The chain employs TRBV19 and TRBJ2-5; TRBD1 matches at 9 bases. The CDR3 is 15 amino acids. The J segment lost 4 bases and the V segment lost 6 bases, leaving 9 bases of the junction unmatched. Per the germline V gene, CDR1 is LNHDA and CDR2 is SQIVND (reference sequence).

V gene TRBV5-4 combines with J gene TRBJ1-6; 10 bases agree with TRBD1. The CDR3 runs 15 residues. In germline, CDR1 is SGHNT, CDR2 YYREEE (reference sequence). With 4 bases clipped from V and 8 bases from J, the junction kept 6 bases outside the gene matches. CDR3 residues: CASSTTGGSYSPLHF. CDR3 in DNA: TGTGCCAGCAGCACGACAGGGGGCTCTTATTCACCCCTCCACTTT.

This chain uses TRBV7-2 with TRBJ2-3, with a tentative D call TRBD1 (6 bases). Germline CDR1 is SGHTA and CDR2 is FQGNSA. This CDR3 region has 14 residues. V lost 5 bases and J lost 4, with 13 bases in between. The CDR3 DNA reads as TGTGCCAGCAGCCGGGACAAGGAGGCAGATACGCAGTATTTT. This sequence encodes CASSRDKEADTQYF.

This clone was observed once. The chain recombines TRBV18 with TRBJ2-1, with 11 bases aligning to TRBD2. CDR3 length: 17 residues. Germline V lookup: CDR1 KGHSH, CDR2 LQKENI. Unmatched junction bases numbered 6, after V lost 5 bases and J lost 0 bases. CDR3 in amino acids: CASSSRLAGSSYNEQFF. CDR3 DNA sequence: TGTGCCAGCTCATCCAGACTAGCGGGATCCTCCTACAATGAGCAGTTCTTC.